Included here is one T cell receptor (beta chain) sequence, with context. Its specificity is not known. This specimen belongs to a study of blood T cells in healthy people across ages. This CDR3 region has 12 residues. J was trimmed by 8 bases and V by 4 bases; bases with no gene match: 4. Study observations and caveats: There was no known CMV status for donors, so expanded clonotype changes were possibly confounded. The study found TCR beta diversity correlated strongly with naive T cell percentage.

Combining a sample-barcoded 5' primer with a J-beta primer mix, a second PCR ran for roughly 7 to 11 cycles. The template-switch adaptor, which had 12 random nucleotides, put a tag on each cDNA molecule. In TCRdb, the 5' RACE reads were re-called with MiXCR into one record per CDR3 protein. The sample records around 1,700,000 distinct CDR3 sequences, 28% being singletons. The rearrangement links TRBV12-3 or TRBV12-4 to TRBJ1-1; TRBD1 agrees at 7 bases. Sequenced sample: blood. This receptor was obtained from a woman in her twenties or thirties in good health. The CDR3 nucleotides read TGTGCCAGCAGTTCCGGACAGGCGGAAGCTTTCTTT. This codes for CASSSGQAEAFF.